The rows below give T cell receptor beta chains drawn from one sample of a study of CD8+CD57+ T cells in acquired aplastic anemia. One entry per CDR3 protein results from TCRdb running MiXCR on the reads. The table records 200,000 or so distinct CDR3 sequences, approximately 51% of them present only once. The sequenced sample consisted of sorted CD4+, CD8+, or CD8+CD57+ T cells (not recorded which) from PBMCs. The source is a human donor with aplastic anemia. CDR3s include the opening cysteine and the closing phenylalanine or tryptophan. D genes are given only for firm matches. Rows may omit the clone size; those that give it use once, few, many or a size class.

size	V	J	D	CDR3	DNA
few	TRBV28	TRBJ1-5	NA	CATLGDRRGNQPQRF	TGTGCCACCCTCGGTGACAGGAGGGGCAATCAGCCCCAGCGTTTT
few	TRBV2	TRBJ1-5	NA	CASISAEDGNQPQHF	TGTGCCAGCATCTCGGCGGAGGACGGCAATCAGCCCCAGCATTTT
many	TRBV2	TRBJ2-7	TRBD1	CASRGTGALYEQYF	TGTGCCAGCAGAGGGACAGGGGCCCTCTACGAGCAGTACTTC
many	TRBV5-1	TRBJ2-7	NA	CASSRRTESDYEQYF	TGCGCCAGCAGCCGACGAACAGAGTCGGACTACGAGCAGTACTTC
many	TRBV6-1	TRBJ1-4	NA	CASRRGFNEKLFF	TGTGCCAGCAGGAGAGGCTTTAATGAAAAACTGTTTTTT
many	TRBV12-3/TRBV12-4	TRBJ2-6	NA	CASRGLIDSGANVLTF	TGTGCCAGCAGGGGACTGATCGACTCTGGGGCCAACGTCCTGACTTTC
many	TRBV4-1	TRBJ2-7	NA	CASSPPRTGFSYEQYF	TGCGCCAGCAGCCCTCCCCGGACTGGGTTCTCCTACGAGCAGTACTTC
few	TRBV25-1	TRBJ1-1	NA	CASSGGTNTEAFF	TGTGCCAGCAGTGGCGGGACGAACACTGAAGCTTTCTTT
few	TRBV4-1	TRBJ1-5	NA	CASSQDYYVGASNQPQHF	TGCGCCAGCAGCCAAGATTATTACGTCGGGGCTAGCAATCAGCCCCAGCATTTT
few	TRBV7-9	TRBJ2-3	TRBD2	CASSLGLAGGRTDTQYF	TGTGCCAGCAGCTTAGGACTAGCGGGGGGACGCACAGATACGCAGTATTTT
NA	TRBV7-9	TRBJ1-6	NA	CASSSGSWYSPLHF	TGTGCCAGCAGCTCGGGCAGTTGGTACTCACCCCTCCACTTT
NA	TRBV11-3	TRBJ2-2	NA	CASSRGNTGELFF	TGTGCCAGCAGCCGGGGGAACACCGGGGAGCTGTTTTTT
NA	TRBV29-1	TRBJ1-1	NA	CSVAGQMNTEAFF	TGCAGCGTAGCCGGACAGATGAACACTGAAGCTTTCTTT
few	TRBV5-1	TRBJ2-2	NA	CASSSPGRTNTGELFF	TGCGCCAGCAGCTCCCCGGGACGGACGAACACCGGGGAGCTGTTTTTT
many	TRBV12-3/TRBV12-4	TRBJ2-6	NA	CARVAGANVLTF	TGTGCCAGGGTAGCTGGGGCCAACGTCCTGACTTTC
many	TRBV6-5	TRBJ2-5	NA	CASSNQETQYF	TGTGCCAGCAGTAATCAAGAGACCCAGTACTTC
NA	TRBV9	TRBJ2-7	TRBD2	CASSVERGNSEQYF	TGTGCCAGCAGCGTAGAGCGGGGAAATAGCGAGCAGTACTTC
NA	TRBV20-1	TRBJ2-7	NA	CSASMDLWVTGSYLYEQYF	TGCAGTGCTAGTATGGACCTGTGGGTTACCGGGTCATACCTTTACGAGCAGTACTTC
few	TRBV7-8	TRBJ1-6	NA	CASRIGSSYNSPLHF	TGTGCCAGCAGGATCGGTAGCTCCTATAATTCACCCCTCCACTTT
NA	TRBV19	TRBJ1-5	NA	CASSLVVNQPQHF	TGTGCCAGTTCCCTAGTAGTAAATCAGCCCCAGCATTTT
NA	TRBV20-1	TRBJ2-1	NA	CSAVPPQRAGSYNEQFF	TGCAGTGCCGTCCCCCCCCAGAGGGCGGGGTCCTACAATGAGCAGTTCTTC
NA	TRBV19	TRBJ2-7	TRBD1	CASSIHTGAYEQYF	TGTGCCAGTAGTATTCATACAGGGGCCTACGAGCAGTACTTC
few	TRBV6-6	TRBJ1-1	TRBD1	CASSYPGTGRTEAFF	TGTGCCAGCAGTTACCCCGGGACAGGGAGAACTGAAGCTTTCTTT
NA	TRBV24-1	TRBJ2-5	TRBD1	CATSETTGGRETQYF	TGTGCCACCAGTGAAACCACAGGGGGGAGGGAGACCCAGTACTTC
NA	TRBV11-2	TRBJ2-7	NA	CASSQPGSYEQYF	TGTGCCAGCAGTCAACCAGGGTCCTACGAGCAGTACTTC
NA	TRBV25-1	TRBJ1-2	NA	CASSESPPGNYGYTF	TGTGCCAGCAGTGAATCCCCCCCCGGTAACTATGGCTACACCTTC
NA	TRBV20-1	TRBJ2-3	NA	CSARDRVLSTDTQYF	TGCAGTGCTAGAGACAGGGTACTCTCCACAGATACGCAGTATTTT
many	TRBV20-1	TRBJ2-3	NA	CSARGERAVDTQYF	TGCAGTGCTAGAGGGGAAAGGGCGGTCGATACGCAGTATTTT
many	TRBV7-9	TRBJ2-7	TRBD1	CASSFGTDPSYEQYF	TGTGCCAGCAGCTTCGGGACAGACCCTTCCTACGAGCAGTACTTC
NA	TRBV5-4	TRBJ2-1	TRBD2	CASSPPGLAGVNEQFF	TGTGCCAGCAGTCCTCCGGGACTAGCGGGGGTTAATGAGCAGTTCTTC
many	TRBV7-9	TRBJ2-1	NA	CASSLRGSNEQFF	TGTGCCAGCAGCTTAAGGGGGTCCAATGAGCAGTTCTTC
many	TRBV20-1	TRBJ1-4	NA	CSARREGGTNEKLFF	TGCAGTGCCCGGAGAGAGGGGGGAACTAATGAAAAACTGTTTTTT
NA	TRBV20-1	TRBJ2-5	NA	CSARGIDGGPWEQYF	TGCAGTGCTAGGGGAATCGACGGAGGTCCATGGGAGCAGTACTTC
NA	TRBV6-5	TRBJ2-7	NA	CASSSYESSYEQYF	TGTGCCAGCAGCTCCTATGAATCTTCCTACGAGCAGTACTTC